This TCR beta chain was found in a study of neurological immune-mediated disorders. CDR3 size: 15 residues. After removal of 6 bases from V and 7 bases from J, the junction contained 12 bases not matched to a gene. Germline CDR1 and CDR2: MNHEY and SVGEGT. TCRdb used MiXCR to reprocess the 5' RACE reads, holding one entry per CDR3 protein. The table shows about 28,000 distinct CDR3 sequences, with 9.5% to 13% occurring only once. This clonotype was seen ten or more times. The clonotype was recovered from a woman aged 55-69 years in good health. The sequencing input was PBMCs. V gene TRBV6-2 or TRBV6-3 combines with J gene TRBJ2-1, with 7 bases that match TRBD2. In nucleotides, the CDR3 is TGTGCCAGCAGCCTTGGGAGGGGAATAGGAAATGAGCAGTTCTTC. Translation gives CASSLGRGIGNEQFF.